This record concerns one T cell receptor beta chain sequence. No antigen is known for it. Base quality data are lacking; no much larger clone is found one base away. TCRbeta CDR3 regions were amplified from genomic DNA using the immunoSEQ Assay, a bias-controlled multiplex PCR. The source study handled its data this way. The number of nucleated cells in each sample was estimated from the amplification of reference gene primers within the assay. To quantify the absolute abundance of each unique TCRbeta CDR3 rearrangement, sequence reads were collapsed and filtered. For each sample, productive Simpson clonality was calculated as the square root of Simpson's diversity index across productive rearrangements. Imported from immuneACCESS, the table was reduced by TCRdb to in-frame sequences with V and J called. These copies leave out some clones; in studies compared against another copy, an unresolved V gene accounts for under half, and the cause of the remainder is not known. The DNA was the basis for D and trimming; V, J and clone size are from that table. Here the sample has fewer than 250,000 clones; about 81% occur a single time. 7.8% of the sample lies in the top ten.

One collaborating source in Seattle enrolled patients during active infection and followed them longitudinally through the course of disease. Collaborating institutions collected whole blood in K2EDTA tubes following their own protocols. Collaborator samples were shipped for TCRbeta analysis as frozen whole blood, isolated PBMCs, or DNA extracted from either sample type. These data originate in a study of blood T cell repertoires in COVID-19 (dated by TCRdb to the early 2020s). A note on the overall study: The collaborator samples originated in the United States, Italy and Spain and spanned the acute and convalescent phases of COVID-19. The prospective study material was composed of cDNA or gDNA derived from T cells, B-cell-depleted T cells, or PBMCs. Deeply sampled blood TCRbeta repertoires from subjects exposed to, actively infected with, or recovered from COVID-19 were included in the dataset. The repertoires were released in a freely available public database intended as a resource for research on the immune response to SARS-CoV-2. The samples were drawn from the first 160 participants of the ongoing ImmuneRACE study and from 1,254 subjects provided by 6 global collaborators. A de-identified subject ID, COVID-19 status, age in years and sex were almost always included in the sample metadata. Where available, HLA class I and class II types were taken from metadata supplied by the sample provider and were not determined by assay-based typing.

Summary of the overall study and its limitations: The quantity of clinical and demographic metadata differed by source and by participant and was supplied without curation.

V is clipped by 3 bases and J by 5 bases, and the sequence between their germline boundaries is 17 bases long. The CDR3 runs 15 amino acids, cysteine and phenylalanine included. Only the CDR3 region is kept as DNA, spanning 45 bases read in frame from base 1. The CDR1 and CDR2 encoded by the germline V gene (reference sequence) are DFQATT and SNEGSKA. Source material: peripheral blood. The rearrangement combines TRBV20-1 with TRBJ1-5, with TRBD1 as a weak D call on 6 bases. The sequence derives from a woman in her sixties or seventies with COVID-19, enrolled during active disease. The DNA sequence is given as TGCAGTGCTAGTCCATTACAGGGAAAGGATCAGCCCCAGCATTTT. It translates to CSASPLQGKDQPQHF.